This T cell receptor beta chain comes out of a study of somatic mutations in cytotoxic T cells in rheumatoid arthritis. Study as a whole: Prior to any treatment and right after diagnosis, patient blood (less than 34 ml EDTA) was drawn.

On this clone: Its target is not known.

Study-level points and caveats: The slight TRBV07 underrepresentation in rheumatoid arthritis patients was not adjusted for multiple comparisons. The authors did not know the antigen targets of the expanded CD8+ clones.

This CDR3 spans 18 amino acids. The ends lost 1 base at V and 0 bases at J; junction bases unmatched: 8. CDR1 is SGHKS and CDR2 is YYEKEE in the germline V gene (reference sequence). The repertoire was sequenced with immunoSEQ multiplex PCR; TCRdb's copy has only in-frame clones and lacks some. The data hold several thousand clones, with roughly 80% observed a single time. Positive selection with magnetic beads achieved the isolation of CD4+ and CD8+ cells, followed by a flow cytometry check of purity. The receptor comes from a woman in her 70s with rheumatoid arthritis. The starting material was CD8+ T cells sorted from blood, obtained at a follow-up visit. This rearrangement joins TRBV5-5 to TRBJ1-1, with 11 nucleotides matching TRBD1. The CDR3 region is CASSLRGTGGMVNTEAFF. The CDR3 DNA sequence: TGTGCCAGCAGCTTGCGAGGGACAGGGGGGATGGTGAACACTGAAGCTTTCTTT.